One sample yielded the 14 T cell receptor beta chains listed below, sequenced in a study of control samples from healthy donors and cancer patients. TCRdb's copy holds only in-frame clones and misses some; the assay was immunoSEQ multiplex PCR. This repertoire shows some 130,000 clones, about nine tenths found once; its top ten account for around 5.4%. Sequences were obtained from blood. These receptors were collected from a man between 18 and 29 years old in good health.

The CDR3 sequence: CASSQDLAGMNTEAFF. The CDR3 DNA is TGTGCCAGCAGCCAAGATCTTGCAGGAATGAACACTGAAGCTTTCTTT. The V and J genes are TRBV4-2 and TRBJ1-1, with D unclear. Germline V gene lookup returns CDR1 LGHNA and CDR2 YNFKEQ. The ends were cut back, 0 bases at V and 0 bases at J, with 11 bases in the middle. The CDR3 runs 16 residues.

The chain has TRBV23-1 and TRBJ2-4, with D possibly being TRBD1 or TRBD2 (7 bases each). TRBV23-1 is an ORF; its function is uncertain. CDR3 size: 17 residues. Trimming left V 2 bases short and J 2 bases short, with 16 bases between. In nucleotides, the CDR3 is TGCGCCAGCAGTCAAAGAGACAGGGACTATTCCAAAAACATTCAGTACTTC. The encoded protein is CASSQRDRDYSKNIQYF.

The chain recombines TRBV10-3 with TRBJ1-4; D is possibly TRBD1 (5 bases). Germline lookup yields CDR1 ENHRY and CDR2 SYGVKD. CDR3 size: 15 residues. V lost 0 bases and J lost 4, with 9 bases in between. The CDR3 DNA reads TGTGCCATCAGTGAGTCGGGGCAGTTTAATGAAAAACTGTTTTTT. Protein product: CAISESGQFNEKLFF.

This sequence joins TRBV2 and TRBJ1-1, with a tentative D call TRBD1 (5 bases). The germline V gene encodes CDR1 SNHLY and CDR2 FYNNEI. Trimming removed 11 bases from V and 4 bases from J, with 14 bases in between. The CDR3 sequence is 12 residues long. The CDR3 spells CAYGGDTTEAFF. CDR3 bases: TGTGCCTACGGAGGGGATACCACTGAAGCTTTCTTT.

The CDR3 DNA follows: TGTGCCAGCTCACCGGACGGCGGACCTAACTATGGCTACACCTTC. As protein: CASSPDGGPNYGYTF. The chain employs TRBV18 and TRBJ1-2; no clear D. The germline V and J ends were trimmed by 3 bases and 0 bases, with 11 bases remaining between them. Germline CDR1 reads KGHSH; CDR2 reads LQKENI. The CDR3 is 15 amino acids.

The chain links TRBV9 to TRBJ2-3; tentatively, D is TRBD1 (6 bases). Germline assignment: CDR1 SGDLS and CDR2 YYNGEE. This CDR3 contains 16 residues. The V and J ends lost 3 bases and 0 bases respectively, with 14 bases between them. CDR3 in amino acids: CASSASPRGSTDTQYF. The CDR3 DNA reads TGTGCCAGCAGCGCCTCCCCAAGGGGGAGCACAGATACGCAGTATTTT.

V gene TRBV19 combines with J gene TRBJ1-2; D possibly corresponds to TRBD1 (5 bases). CDR1 is LNHDA, CDR2 SQIVND, per germline (reference sequence). The CDR3 is 15 residues long. Deletions cut 7 bases from V and 4 bases from J, with 19 bases between. The CDR3 DNA reads TGTGCCAGTACCTATAGTATCCAGGGTCGCTATGGCTACACCTTC. Translated: CASTYSIQGRYGYTF.

This chain uses TRBV3-1 (or the pseudogene TRBV3-2) with TRBJ2-7; TRBD1 matches 9 bases. Germline-derived CDR1 and CDR2 are LGHDT and YNNKEL (reference sequence). V lost 0 bases to trimming and J lost 7 bases; unmatched junction nucleotides: 7. This CDR3 has 15 amino acids. CDR3 loop: CASSQDRNRGREQYF. DNA for the CDR3: TGTGCCAGCAGCCAAGATCGAAACAGGGGGCGGGAGCAGTACTTC.

The chain has TRBV12-3 or TRBV12-4 and TRBJ1-2, with D unresolved. This CDR3 is 13 amino acids long. V was cut by 5 bases and J by 5 bases, with 12 bases left in between. The chain's CDR3 is CASSPEVVYGYTF. CDR3 sequence (DNA): TGTGCCAGCAGTCCTGAGGTAGTTTATGGCTACACCTTC.

On this clone: Other DNA sequences in this sample translate to the same CDR3. This chain uses TRBV29-1 with TRBJ2-7, with 7 bases aligning to TRBD2. The CDR3 loop spans 13 amino acids. Germline V lookup: CDR1 SQVTM, CDR2 ANQGSEA. Germline trimming cut 0 bases from V and 5 bases from J; bases unmatched to any gene: 4. Here the CDR3 reads CSVEEGTNDEQYF. The CDR3 nucleotides are TGCAGCGTTGAAGAGGGGACTAATGACGAGCAGTACTTC.

This chain connects TRBV2 to TRBJ2-7; TRBD2 is a possible D gene (5 bases). CDR1 SNHLY and CDR2 FYNNEI come from the germline V gene. The V and J ends lost 7 bases and 3 bases respectively, with 13 bases between them. The CDR3 contains 13 residues. This CDR3 is CASNTGVNYEQYF. The CDR3 coding sequence is TGTGCCAGCAACACCGGGGTCAACTACGAGCAGTACTTC.

The rearrangement uses TRBV27 and TRBJ2-7; D is perhaps TRBD1 or TRBD2 (5 bases each). The V end was cut by 8 bases, the J end by 0 bases, with 14 bases between. The CDR3 runs to 14 residues. The germline V gene has CDR1 MNHEY and CDR2 SMNVEV (reference sequence). The CDR3 coding sequence is TGTGCCAGCCATCCTTTGGGGGTCTCCTACGAGCAGTACTTC. Encoded protein: CASHPLGVSYEQYF.

The V call is TRBV9, the J call TRBJ2-3; 8 nucleotides line up with TRBD2. The CDR3 runs 18 residues. J lost 3 bases, V lost 0 bases, and 12 bases had no gene match. Germline loops: CDR1 SGDLS, CDR2 YYNGEE. The CDR3 bases are TGTGCCAGCAGCGTAGGAGGGGGGGGGACTAGTAATACAGATACGCAGTATTTT. Its protein product is CASSVGGGGTSNTDTQYF.

The chain links TRBV7-9 to TRBJ1-1, with D tentatively TRBD1 (6 bases). There are 17 residues in the CDR3. In germline, CDR1 is SEHNR, CDR2 FQNEAQ (reference sequence). Trimming left V 5 bases short and J 0 bases short, with 19 bases between. The CDR3 is CASSQSSGGRMNTEAFF. The DNA for the CDR3 is TGTGCCAGCAGCCAATCTTCGGGGGGGCGTATGAACACTGAAGCTTTCTTT.